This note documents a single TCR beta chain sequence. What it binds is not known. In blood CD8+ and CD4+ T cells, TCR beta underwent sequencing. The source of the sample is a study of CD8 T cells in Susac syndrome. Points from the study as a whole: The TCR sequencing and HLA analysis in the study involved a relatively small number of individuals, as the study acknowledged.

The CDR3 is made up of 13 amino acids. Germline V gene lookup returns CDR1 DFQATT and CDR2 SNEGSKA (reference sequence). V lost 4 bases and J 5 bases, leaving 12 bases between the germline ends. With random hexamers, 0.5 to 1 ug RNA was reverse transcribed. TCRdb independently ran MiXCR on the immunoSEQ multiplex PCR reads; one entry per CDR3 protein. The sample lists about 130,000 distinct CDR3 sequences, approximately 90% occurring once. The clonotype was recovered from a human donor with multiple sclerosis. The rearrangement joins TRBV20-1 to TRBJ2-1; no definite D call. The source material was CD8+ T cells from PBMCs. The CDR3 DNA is TGCAGTGCTATAAGCATAAATGACAATGAGCAGTTCTTC. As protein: CSAISINDNEQFF.